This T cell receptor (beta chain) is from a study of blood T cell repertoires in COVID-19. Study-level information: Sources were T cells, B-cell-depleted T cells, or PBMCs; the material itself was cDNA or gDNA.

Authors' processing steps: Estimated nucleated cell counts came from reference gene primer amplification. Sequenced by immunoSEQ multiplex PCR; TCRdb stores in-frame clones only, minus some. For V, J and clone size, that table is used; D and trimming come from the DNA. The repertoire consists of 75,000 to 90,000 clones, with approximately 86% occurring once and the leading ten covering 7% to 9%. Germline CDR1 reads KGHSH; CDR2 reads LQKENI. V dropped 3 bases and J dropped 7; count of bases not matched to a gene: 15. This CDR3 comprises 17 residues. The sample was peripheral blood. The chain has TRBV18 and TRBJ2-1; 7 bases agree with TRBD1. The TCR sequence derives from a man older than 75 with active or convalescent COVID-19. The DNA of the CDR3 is TGTGCCAGCTCACCCTTCACCGGGACAGTCCCTCATAATGAGCAGTTCTTC. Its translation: CASSPFTGTVPHNEQFF.